The rows below give T cell receptor beta chains drawn from one sample of a study of radiation and T cells in renal cell carcinoma. Using immunoSEQ multiplex PCR, the repertoire was profiled, and TCRdb retains in-frame clones only, with some absent. The data show approximately 120,000 clones, roughly 80% seen once. Source: blood, taken from a patient whose treatment included radiotherapy and nephrectomy. The receptors originated from a woman in her sixties with renal cell carcinoma. Each CDR3 is given with its conserved first and last residue. The D gene is left open where the match is weak. Not all rows give a size; the values are once, few, many and, for expanded clones, a class.

NA | TRBJ2-1 | NA | TRBV5-1 | 15 | TGCGCCAGCAGCCCCAGGGAATATTCCTACAATGAGCAGTTCTTC | CASSPREYSYNEQFF
TRBD2 | TRBJ2-1 | NA | TRBV5-4 | 15 | TGTGCCAGCAGGTCCGGGACTAGCGCACCCAATGAGCAGTTCTTC | CASRSGTSAPNEQFF
NA | TRBJ2-1 | NA | TRBV7-2 | 16 | TGTGCCAGCAGCTCTTATGGAGGGGGACCATACAATGAGCAGTTCTTC | CASSSYGGGPYNEQFF
NA | TRBJ2-5 | once | TRBV2 | 14 | TGTGCCAGCAGTGAATGGTTGGTTCAAGAGACCCAGTACTTC | CASSEWLVQETQYF
NA | TRBJ2-4 | NA | TRBV6-5 | 16 | TGTGCCAGCAGCTACGGGGGCGAGGGGTGGAAGGGCATTCAGTACTTC | CASSYGGEGWKGIQYF
NA | TRBJ2-4 | NA | TRBV28 | 14 | TGTGCCAGCAGTTTCGGACAGAGCAAAAACATTCAGTACTTC | CASSFGQSKNIQYF
TRBD1 | TRBJ1-6 | NA | TRBV6-6 | 15 | TGTGCCAGCAGTTACCTCGACAGGGGAAACTCACCCCTCCACTTT | CASSYLDRGNSPLHF
NA | TRBJ1-1 | NA | TRBV11-2 | 13 | TGTGCCAGCAGTCAACAGGGGAACACTGAAGCTTTCTTT | CASSQQGNTEAFF
NA | TRBJ2-7 | NA | TRBV6-1 | 13 | TGTGCCAGCAGTCATGAGGAGGGCTACGAGCAGTACTTC | CASSHEEGYEQYF
NA | TRBJ1-2 | once | TRBV4-1 | 16 | TGCGCCAGCAGCCCCTCGCTGAGGCCTTTAGACTATGGCTACACCTTC | CASSPSLRPLDYGYTF
NA | TRBJ1-3 | NA | TRBV9 | 14 | TGTGCCAGCAGCGACAGAGACTCTGGAAACACCATATATTTT | CASSDRDSGNTIYF
TRBD2 | TRBJ2-3 | once | TRBV5-4 | 17 | TGTGCCAGCAGCTTGGGCGGGGGGGGCGTTTTCACAGATACGCAGTATTTT | CASSLGGGGVFTDTQYF
NA | TRBJ1-5 | NA | TRBV19 | 14 | TGTGCCAGTAGGGTAGAAGCTAGCAATCAGCCCCAGCATTTT | CASRVEASNQPQHF
NA | TRBJ1-4 | NA | TRBV9 | 15 | TGTGCCAGCAGCCCCGGGGGGACAACTAATGAAAAACTGTTTTTT | CASSPGGTTNEKLFF
NA | TRBJ1-4 | NA | TRBV4-3 | 13 | TGCGCCAGCAGCTACCAAGAATCTCGCGAACTGTTTTTT | CASSYQESRELFF
NA | TRBJ1-2 | many | TRBV6-1 | 16 | TGTGCCAGCAGTGAGAATCAACAGGGCTGGTACTATGGCTACACCTTC | CASSENQQGWYYGYTF
NA | TRBJ1-3 | NA | TRBV6-5 | 13 | TGTGCCAGCAGTCTGGACAGTCGAAACACCATATATTTT | CASSLDSRNTIYF
NA | TRBJ2-4 | NA | TRBV28 | 15 | TGTGCCAGCAGTTTATGGGGCAGTTCCAAAAACATTCAGTACTTC | CASSLWGSSKNIQYF
TRBD1 | TRBJ2-5 | once | TRBV5-6 | 17 | TGTGCCAGCAGCCCTTGGCCAGGGGGCGCTTACCAAGAGACCCAGTACTTC | CASSPWPGGAYQETQYF
TRBD2 | TRBJ2-1 | NA | TRBV11-3 | 16 | TGTGCCAGCAGCCCGGGGGGGCGGGAGGCTTACAATGAGCAGTTCTTC | CASSPGGREAYNEQFF
NA | TRBJ2-7 | once | TRBV7-9 | 15 | TGTGCCAGCAGCTTAGTCGGGGGAAGCTCCTACGAGCAGTACTTC | CASSLVGGSSYEQYF
NA | TRBJ1-5 | NA | TRBV28 | 17 | TGTGCCAGCAGTTCCCCCGGAGCAGGGGCCCGATATTTGGCCCAGCATTTT | CASSSPGAGARYLAQHF
TRBD1 | TRBJ1-1 | NA | TRBV29-1 | 14 | TGCAGCGCACAAAACAGGGGTGGGAACACTGAAGCTTTCTTT | CSAQNRGGNTEAFF